The TCR beta chain described here comes from a study of T-cell reconstitution after alpha-beta-depleted transplantation in children (dated by TCRdb to about 2016). For the wider study: The study quantitatively tracked T-cell immune reconstitution after TCRalphabeta/CD19-depleted allogeneic hematopoietic cell transplantation in children using TCR repertoire profiling.

This clonotype was counted between two and nine times. Its antigen specificity is not known. The missing conserved phenylalanine or tryptophan at the end of this CDR3 makes a read error likely. It is unclear where the CDR3 begins or ends on the DNA, so no DNA is shown, and the CDR3 is as TCRdb lists it. Receptors were amplified or captured by PCR. The instrument given in TCRdb is Illumina HiSeq 2500. TCR library preparation used molecular barcoding, with unique molecular identifiers applied to normalize quantification of the TCRbeta repertoire. The public reads were run again by TCRdb, first through fastp at Q25 and then through MiXCR, and only productive beta chains were kept. Every entry covers one CDR3 protein and lists the most common genes and DNA from its rows. This sample lists approximately 400,000 distinct CDR3 sequences; 9.5% to 13% were detected once. 4.5% to 6.5% of the sample comes from the top ten.

The CDR3 is 10 amino acids long, termini counted. This sample comprised PBMCs from the stem cell graft donor, obtained from the stem cell graft. The sequence links TRBV21-1 to TRBJ2-7; the table assigns TRBD1, which was not confirmed against the DNA. TRBV21-1 is flagged as a pseudogene. This receptor was obtained from a human donor who donated a stem cell graft to a child with acute myeloid leukemia. The CDR3 protein is CASSKASGLG.